This T cell receptor (beta chain) stems from a study of blood T cell repertoires in COVID-19. The wider study: Collection of acute and convalescent COVID-19 samples took place in the United States, Italy and Spain.

TCRdb's copy holds only in-frame clones and misses some; the assay was immunoSEQ multiplex PCR. The table has over 65,000 clones, 70% to 90% seen once. The CDR3 loop spans 15 amino acids. Trimming took 0 bases from V and 0 from J, leaving 9 bases between them. Germline V lookup: CDR1 SGHAT, CDR2 FQNNGV. The sample was peripheral blood. The TCR sequence derives from a man aged 25 to 40 with acute or convalescent COVID-19. This chain connects TRBV11-2 to TRBJ2-7, with D maybe TRBD2 (6 bases). The CDR3 is CASSLDHGGSYEQYF. The CDR3 DNA sequence: TGTGCCAGCAGCTTAGACCACGGGGGCTCCTACGAGCAGTACTTC.